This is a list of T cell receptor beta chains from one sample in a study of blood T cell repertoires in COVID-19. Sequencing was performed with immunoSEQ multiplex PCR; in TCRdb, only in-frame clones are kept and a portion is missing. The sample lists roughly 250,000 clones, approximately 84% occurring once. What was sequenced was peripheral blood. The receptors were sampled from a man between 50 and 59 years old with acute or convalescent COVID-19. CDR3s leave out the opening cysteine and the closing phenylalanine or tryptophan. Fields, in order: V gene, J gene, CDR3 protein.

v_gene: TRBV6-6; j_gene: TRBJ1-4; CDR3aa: ASSFWVKEEKLF
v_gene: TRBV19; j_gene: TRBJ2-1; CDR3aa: ASTTGTGEGRQF
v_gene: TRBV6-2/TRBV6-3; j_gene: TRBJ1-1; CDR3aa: ASSLGRNTEAF
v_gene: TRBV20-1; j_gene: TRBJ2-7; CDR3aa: SASPWASGKEYEQY
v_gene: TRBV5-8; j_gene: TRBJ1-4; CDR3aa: ASSLGQGGEKLF
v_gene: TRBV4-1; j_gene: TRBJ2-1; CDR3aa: ASSPKTSGPYNEQF
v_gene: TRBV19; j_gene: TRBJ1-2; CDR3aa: ASSPGQGNYGYT
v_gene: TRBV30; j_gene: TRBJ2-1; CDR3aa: AWVGPPRGGNEQF
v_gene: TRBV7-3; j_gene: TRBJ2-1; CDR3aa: ASSLSGGASNEQF
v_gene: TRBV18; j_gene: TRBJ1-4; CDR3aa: ASSPTDLNEKLF
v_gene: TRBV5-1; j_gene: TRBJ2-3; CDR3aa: ASSSGQGETDTQY
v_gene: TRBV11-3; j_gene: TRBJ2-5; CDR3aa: ASSYQGRETQY
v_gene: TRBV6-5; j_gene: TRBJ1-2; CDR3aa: ASSRTGTSGYT
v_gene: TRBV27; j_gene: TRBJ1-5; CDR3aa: ASSLGGADQPQH
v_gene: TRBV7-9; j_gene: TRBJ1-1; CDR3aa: ASSLEGMNTEAF
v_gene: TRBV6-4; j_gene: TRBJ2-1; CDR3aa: ASSAASGANNEQF
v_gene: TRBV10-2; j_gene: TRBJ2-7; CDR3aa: ASRLDRGHEQY
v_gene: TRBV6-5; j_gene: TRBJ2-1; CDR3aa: ASGLVGNEQF
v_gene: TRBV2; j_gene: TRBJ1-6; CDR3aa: ASRVSGGRGTYNSPLH
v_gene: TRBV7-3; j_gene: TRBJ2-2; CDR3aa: ASSSLAGGTGELF
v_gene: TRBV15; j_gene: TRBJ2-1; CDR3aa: ATSKDTIPSSYNEQF
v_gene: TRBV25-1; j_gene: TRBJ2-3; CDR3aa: ASSEGTSGRTDTQY
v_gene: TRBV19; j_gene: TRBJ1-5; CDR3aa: ASTRRVSDSNNQPQH
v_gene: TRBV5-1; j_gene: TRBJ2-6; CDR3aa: ASSFTSGGHSGANVLT
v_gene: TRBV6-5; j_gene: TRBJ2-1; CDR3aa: ATGDWNSYNEQF
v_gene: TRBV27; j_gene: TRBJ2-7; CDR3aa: ASSLSQGIDEQY
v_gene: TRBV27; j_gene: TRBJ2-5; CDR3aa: ASRPAGRETQY
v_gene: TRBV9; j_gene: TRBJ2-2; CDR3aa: ASSVDPGEDTGELF
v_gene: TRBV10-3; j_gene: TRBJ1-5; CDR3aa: AISSNRGQGQPQH
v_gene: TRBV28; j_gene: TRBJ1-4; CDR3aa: ASSDRGRDEKLF
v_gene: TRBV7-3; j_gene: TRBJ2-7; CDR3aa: ASSLDRGQEQY
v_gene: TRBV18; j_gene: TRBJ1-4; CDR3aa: ASSPARQGNEKLF
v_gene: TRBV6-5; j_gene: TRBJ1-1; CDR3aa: ASSTLGHEAF
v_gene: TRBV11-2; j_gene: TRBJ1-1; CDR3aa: ASSVEDRASEAF
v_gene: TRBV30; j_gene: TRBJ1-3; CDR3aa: AWSVGSRNTIY
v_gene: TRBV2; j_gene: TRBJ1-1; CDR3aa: ASSRGQGNTEAF
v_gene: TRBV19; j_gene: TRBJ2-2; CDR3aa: ASSIDRVNTGELF
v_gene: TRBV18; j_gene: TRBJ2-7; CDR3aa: ASSPPGAETDEQY
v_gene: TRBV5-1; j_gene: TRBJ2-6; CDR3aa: ASTLGGRGANVLT
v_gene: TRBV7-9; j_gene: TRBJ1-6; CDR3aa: ASSSNGNSPLH
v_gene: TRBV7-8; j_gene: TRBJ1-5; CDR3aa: ASSSEVRDRDNQPQH
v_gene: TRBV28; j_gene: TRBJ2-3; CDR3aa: ASSSTGGLDTQY
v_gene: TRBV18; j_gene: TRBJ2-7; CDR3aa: ASSPPLTGFGHEQY
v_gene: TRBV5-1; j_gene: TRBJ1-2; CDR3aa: ASSPGGLRSGYT
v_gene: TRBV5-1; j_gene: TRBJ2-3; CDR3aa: ASSNLAGGGTDTQY